These T cell receptor beta chains were read from a single sample in a study of cytomegalovirus exposure and HLA in healthy donors. Produced via immunoSEQ multiplex PCR; TCRdb's table is partial and in-frame only. This sample has fewer than 350,000 clones, with roughly 89% found just once. Sequences were obtained from PBMCs. The receptors come from a woman under 30 in good health and CMV-seronegative. Both conserved end residues are part of each CDR3. The order of the fields is D gene, V gene, J gene, clone size, CDR3 protein, CDR3 DNA. The D gene is left open where the match is weak. Some rows mark clone size as missing; the rest say once, few, many or name a class of expanded clone.

d_gene: .; v_gene: TRBV11-2; j_gene: TRBJ2-5; abundance: .; CDR3aa: CASSLGSSVGETQYF; CDR3nt: TGTGCCAGCAGCTTAGGCAGTAGCGTGGGAGAGACCCAGTACTTC
d_gene: .; v_gene: TRBV5-4; j_gene: TRBJ2-7; abundance: .; CDR3aa: CASSLGLVHSYEQYF; CDR3nt: TGTGCCAGCAGCTTGGGACTTGTACACTCCTACGAGCAGTACTTC
d_gene: TRBD1; v_gene: TRBV7-6; j_gene: TRBJ2-1; abundance: once; CDR3aa: CASSLGDSDEQFF; CDR3nt: TGTGCCAGCAGCTTAGGGGACAGCGATGAGCAGTTCTTC
d_gene: TRBD1; v_gene: TRBV19; j_gene: TRBJ1-4; abundance: .; CDR3aa: CASSTDRVGPPEKLFF; CDR3nt: TGTGCCAGTAGTACCGACAGGGTTGGGCCCCCTGAAAAACTGTTTTTT
d_gene: .; v_gene: TRBV30; j_gene: TRBJ2-5; abundance: once; CDR3aa: CAWSAAGRQETQYF; CDR3nt: TGTGCCTGGAGTGCGGCGGGGCGCCAAGAGACCCAGTACTTC
d_gene: .; v_gene: TRBV5-1; j_gene: TRBJ1-3; abundance: .; CDR3aa: CASSLAAEGGSGNTIYF; CDR3nt: TGCGCCAGCAGCTTGGCGGCCGAAGGGGGCTCTGGAAACACCATATATTTT
d_gene: .; v_gene: TRBV6-5; j_gene: TRBJ2-3; abundance: .; CDR3aa: CASRTRAWEDTQYF; CDR3nt: TGTGCCTCCCGGACGAGGGCATGGGAAGATACGCAGTATTTT
d_gene: .; v_gene: TRBV6-5; j_gene: TRBJ1-1; abundance: .; CDR3aa: CASSQVGANTEAFF; CDR3nt: TGTGCCAGCAGTCAGGTGGGGGCGAACACTGAAGCTTTCTTT
d_gene: .; v_gene: TRBV2; j_gene: TRBJ1-5; abundance: once; CDR3aa: CASKRGSQPQHF; CDR3nt: TGTGCCAGCAAAAGGGGGAGTCAGCCCCAGCATTTT
d_gene: .; v_gene: TRBV5-4; j_gene: TRBJ1-1; abundance: .; CDR3aa: CASSFLGGWDTEAFF; CDR3nt: TGTGCCAGCAGCTTCTTGGGGGGGTGGGACACTGAAGCTTTCTTT
d_gene: .; v_gene: TRBV13; j_gene: TRBJ1-1; abundance: once; CDR3aa: CAITRTGPGNTEAFF; CDR3nt: TGTGCCATCACCAGAACAGGGCCTGGGAACACTGAAGCTTTCTTT
d_gene: .; v_gene: TRBV4-1; j_gene: TRBJ2-7; abundance: .; CDR3aa: CASSQGSGPYEQYF; CDR3nt: TGCGCCAGCAGCCAAGGATCAGGCCCCTACGAGCAGTACTTC
d_gene: TRBD1; v_gene: TRBV4-1; j_gene: TRBJ1-2; abundance: .; CDR3aa: CASSQGGQNLYGYTF; CDR3nt: TGCGCCAGCAGCCAAGGGGGACAGAATCTATATGGCTACACCTTC
d_gene: TRBD1; v_gene: TRBV5-1; j_gene: TRBJ1-1; abundance: .; CDR3aa: CASSGGQGRYTEAFF; CDR3nt: TGCGCCAGCAGCGGTGGACAGGGCAGGTACACTGAAGCTTTCTTT
d_gene: .; v_gene: TRBV5-6; j_gene: TRBJ2-7; abundance: .; CDR3aa: CASSSGDSSYEQYF; CDR3nt: TGTGCCAGCAGCTCTGGAGACAGCTCCTACGAGCAGTACTTC
d_gene: .; v_gene: TRBV20-1; j_gene: TRBJ1-2; abundance: .; CDR3aa: CSAARGRSYTF; CDR3nt: TGCAGTGCTGCCAGGGGTAGGAGCTACACCTTC
d_gene: .; v_gene: TRBV6-1; j_gene: TRBJ1-5; abundance: .; CDR3aa: CASSEEEGTGQPQHF; CDR3nt: TGTGCCAGCAGTGAAGAGGAGGGGACTGGTCAGCCCCAGCATTTT
d_gene: TRBD1; v_gene: TRBV19; j_gene: TRBJ1-4; abundance: .; CDR3aa: CASRFGTGGNEKLFF; CDR3nt: TGTGCCAGTAGGTTCGGGACAGGGGGTAATGAAAAACTGTTTTTT
d_gene: .; v_gene: TRBV6-1; j_gene: TRBJ1-1; abundance: .; CDR3aa: CASRPGAEAFF; CDR3nt: TGTGCCAGCAGGCCGGGGGCTGAAGCTTTCTTT
d_gene: .; v_gene: TRBV6-5; j_gene: TRBJ1-5; abundance: once; CDR3aa: CASRPQGYNQPQHF; CDR3nt: TGTGCCAGCAGGCCACAGGGTTACAATCAGCCCCAGCATTTT
d_gene: TRBD1; v_gene: TRBV2; j_gene: TRBJ2-4; abundance: few; CDR3aa: CASSRDRGMQNIQYF; CDR3nt: TGTGCCAGCAGTCGGGACAGAGGGATGCAAAACATTCAGTACTTC
d_gene: TRBD1; v_gene: TRBV6-1; j_gene: TRBJ1-2; abundance: .; CDR3aa: CASFSGTAVNYGYTF; CDR3nt: TGTGCCAGTTTCTCCGGGACAGCTGTTAACTATGGCTACACCTTC
d_gene: TRBD2; v_gene: TRBV7-8; j_gene: TRBJ2-7; abundance: .; CDR3aa: CASSQISGVYEQYF; CDR3nt: TGTGCCAGCAGCCAGATTAGCGGGGTCTACGAGCAGTACTTC
d_gene: TRBD1; v_gene: TRBV2; j_gene: TRBJ1-4; abundance: .; CDR3aa: CASRYRGANEKLFF; CDR3nt: TGTGCCAGCAGATACAGGGGCGCAAATGAAAAACTGTTTTTT
d_gene: TRBD2; v_gene: TRBV30; j_gene: TRBJ2-3; abundance: .; CDR3aa: CAWSASGGLLDTQYF; CDR3nt: TGTGCCTGGAGTGCTAGCGGGGGGCTGTTGGATACGCAGTATTTT
d_gene: .; v_gene: TRBV9; j_gene: TRBJ2-3; abundance: .; CDR3aa: CASSVVGGADTQYF; CDR3nt: TGTGCCAGCAGCGTAGTGGGGGGGGCGGATACGCAGTATTTT
d_gene: .; v_gene: TRBV2; j_gene: TRBJ1-2; abundance: .; CDR3aa: CASSEAPNGYTF; CDR3nt: TGTGCCAGCAGTGAGGCACCCAATGGCTACACCTTC
d_gene: .; v_gene: TRBV5-6; j_gene: TRBJ1-1; abundance: .; CDR3aa: CASSPDSYVAEAFF; CDR3nt: TGTGCCAGCAGCCCGGACAGTTATGTAGCTGAAGCTTTCTTT
d_gene: .; v_gene: TRBV19; j_gene: TRBJ2-1; abundance: .; CDR3aa: CASSMQGFYNEQFF; CDR3nt: TGTGCCAGTAGTATGCAGGGCTTCTACAATGAGCAGTTCTTC
d_gene: .; v_gene: TRBV6-1; j_gene: TRBJ2-7; abundance: .; CDR3aa: CASSETTVDEQYF; CDR3nt: TGTGCCAGCAGTGAGACAACCGTGGACGAGCAGTACTTC
d_gene: TRBD1; v_gene: TRBV30; j_gene: TRBJ2-7; abundance: once; CDR3aa: CAWSVGQGDHEQYF; CDR3nt: TGTGCCTGGAGTGTAGGGCAGGGGGACCACGAGCAGTACTTC
d_gene: TRBD2; v_gene: TRBV11-2; j_gene: TRBJ2-1; abundance: .; CDR3aa: CASSFSGIVNEQFF; CDR3nt: TGTGCCAGCAGCTTTAGCGGGATAGTTAATGAGCAGTTCTTC
d_gene: .; v_gene: TRBV2; j_gene: TRBJ2-3; abundance: once; CDR3aa: CASSEGANTDTQYF; CDR3nt: TGTGCCAGCAGTGAAGGGGCCAACACAGATACGCAGTATTTT
d_gene: TRBD1; v_gene: TRBV19; j_gene: TRBJ1-2; abundance: .; CDR3aa: CASSIGGQGAYGYTF; CDR3nt: TGTGCCAGTAGTATCGGAGGACAGGGCGCCTATGGCTACACCTTC
d_gene: TRBD1; v_gene: TRBV18; j_gene: TRBJ1-2; abundance: .; CDR3aa: CASSPGQGMTGGYGYTF; CDR3nt: TGTGCCAGCTCACCGGGACAGGGGATGACCGGGGGCTATGGCTACACCTTC
d_gene: TRBD1; v_gene: TRBV9; j_gene: TRBJ2-7; abundance: .; CDR3aa: CASSAGTGVVDEQYF; CDR3nt: TGTGCCAGCAGCGCCGGGACAGGGGTCGTGGACGAGCAGTACTTC
d_gene: .; v_gene: TRBV9; j_gene: TRBJ2-7; abundance: .; CDR3aa: CASSVGPPSYEQYF; CDR3nt: TGTGCCAGCAGCGTAGGGCCCCCTTCCTACGAGCAGTACTTC
d_gene: TRBD2; v_gene: TRBV9; j_gene: TRBJ2-1; abundance: .; CDR3aa: CASSHNILAGYLNEQFF; CDR3nt: TGTGCCAGCAGCCACAATATACTAGCGGGTTATCTCAATGAGCAGTTCTTC
d_gene: TRBD1; v_gene: TRBV29-1; j_gene: TRBJ2-6; abundance: .; CDR3aa: CSVVSDRTSGANVLTF; CDR3nt: TGCAGCGTTGTGTCGGACAGGACGTCTGGGGCCAACGTCCTGACTTTC
d_gene: .; v_gene: TRBV11-2; j_gene: TRBJ2-1; abundance: .; CDR3aa: CASRYTGGWDEQFF; CDR3nt: TGTGCCAGCAGATATACGGGGGGCTGGGATGAGCAGTTCTTC
d_gene: TRBD1; v_gene: TRBV2; j_gene: TRBJ2-7; abundance: .; CDR3aa: CASSELGQDTYEQYF; CDR3nt: TGTGCCAGCAGTGAACTGGGACAGGACACCTACGAGCAGTACTTC
d_gene: .; v_gene: TRBV6-5; j_gene: TRBJ1-2; abundance: once; CDR3aa: CASSYQQGYGYTF; CDR3nt: TGTGCCAGCAGTTACCAACAGGGCTATGGCTACACCTTC